These T cell receptor beta chains were read from a single sample in a study of cytomegalovirus exposure and HLA in healthy donors. Produced via immunoSEQ multiplex PCR; TCRdb's table is partial and in-frame only. The table records 200,000 to 250,000 clones, around four fifths of them present only once. The material sequenced was PBMCs. The receptors originated from a woman aged 55-75 years in good health and CMV-seropositive. Each CDR3 is given with its conserved first and last residue.

>TRBV7-9|TRBJ1-1
CASSEQRQGDTEAFF
>TRBV7-9|TRBJ1-5
CASSSSGDGGSQPQHF
>TRBV5-1|TRBJ2-5
CASSTGLAGLQETQYF
>TRBV6-6|TRBJ1-3
CASRPGSTSLGNTIYF
>TRBV7-2|TRBJ2-2
CASSLRGGVSNTGELFF
>TRBV27|TRBJ1-1
CASSIPGQMNTEAFF
>TRBV19|TRBJ2-1
CASSIEGQPYNEQFF
>TRBV7-3|TRBJ2-3
CASSHAGADTQYF
>TRBV5-4|TRBJ1-3
CASSLGGTQVLSGNTIYF
>TRBV30|TRBJ2-5
CAWARTGGGWETQYF
>TRBV9|TRBJ1-4
CASSVFQGREKLFF
>TRBV4-2|TRBJ2-2
CASSQEVGATNTGELFF
>TRBV5-1|TRBJ2-1
CASSLVVLAGVNEQFF
>TRBV5-1|TRBJ2-5
CASSTRVVPQETQYF
>TRBV6-4|TRBJ1-2
CASSSRGLNYGYTF
>TRBV9|TRBJ2-1
CASSVLSGVSYNEQFF
>TRBV5-1|TRBJ2-7
CASSPTVAGGQGEQYF